The entry that follows covers one T cell receptor (beta chain) sequence. The data are from a study of T-cell memory formation after mild COVID-19. After removal of 6 bases from V and 4 bases from J, the junction contained 9 bases not matched to a gene. Per germline, CDR1 MNHEY and CDR2 SVGAGI. The CDR3 is 16 amino acids. One entry per CDR3 protein, called by TCRdb with MiXCR from the 5' RACE reads. The sample contains over 450,000 distinct CDR3 sequences, 20% of which appear only once. The sequence came from an adult woman who had mild COVID-19 (a few samples of this study predate the infection). Cell type and time point are not known. Material for sequencing was PBMCs or a T cell subset sorted from them (not recorded which). The rearrangement uses TRBV6-5 and TRBJ2-6; 7 nucleotides agree with TRBD1. The CDR3 loop reads CASRFRGGSGANVLTF. The CDR3 DNA is TGTGCCAGCAGATTCCGAGGGGGCTCCGGGGCCAACGTCCTGACTTTC.